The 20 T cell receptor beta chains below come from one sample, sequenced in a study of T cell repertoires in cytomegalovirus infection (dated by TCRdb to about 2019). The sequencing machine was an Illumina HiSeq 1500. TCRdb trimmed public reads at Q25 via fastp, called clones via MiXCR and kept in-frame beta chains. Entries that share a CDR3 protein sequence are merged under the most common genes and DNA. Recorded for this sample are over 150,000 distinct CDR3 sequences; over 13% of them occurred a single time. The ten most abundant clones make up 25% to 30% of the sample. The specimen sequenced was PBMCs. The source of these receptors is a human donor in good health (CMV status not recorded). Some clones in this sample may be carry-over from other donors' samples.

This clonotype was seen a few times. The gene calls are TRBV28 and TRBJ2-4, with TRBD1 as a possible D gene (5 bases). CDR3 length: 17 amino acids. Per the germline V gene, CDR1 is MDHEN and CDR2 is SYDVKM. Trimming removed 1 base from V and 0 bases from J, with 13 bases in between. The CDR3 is CASSLSGHRIAKNIQYF. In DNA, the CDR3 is TGTGCCAGCAGTTTATCCGGACATCGGATAGCCAAAAACATTCAGTACTTC. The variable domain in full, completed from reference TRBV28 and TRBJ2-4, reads DVKVTQSSRYLVKRTGEKVFLECVQDMDHENMFWYRQDPGLGLRLIYFSYDVKMKEKGDIPEGYSVSREKKERFSLILESASTNQTSMYLCASSLSGHRIAKNIQYFGAGTRLSVL.

This chain's CDR3 is CASSRWLSSYNEQFF. In DNA, the CDR3 is TGTGCCAGCAGCCGATGGCTTAGCTCCTACAATGAGCAGTTCTTC. This sequence joins TRBV6-2 or TRBV6-3 and TRBJ2-1, with no clear D. This CDR3 is 15 amino acids long. CDR1 is MNHEY, CDR2 SVGEGT, per germline. Trimming cost V 6 bases and J 0 bases, with 12 bases left between them.

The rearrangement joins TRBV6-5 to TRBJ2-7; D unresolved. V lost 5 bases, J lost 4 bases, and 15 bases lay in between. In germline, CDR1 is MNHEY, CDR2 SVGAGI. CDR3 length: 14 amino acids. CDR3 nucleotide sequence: TGTGCCAGCAGTACTAAAGCCGCCTCATACGAGCAGTACTTC. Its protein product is CASSTKAASYEQYF.

CDR3 region: CASSWRRETQYF. The CDR3, as DNA: TGTGCCAGCAGCTGGAGGCGGGAGACCCAGTACTTC. The chain links TRBV5-4 to TRBJ2-5, with D possibly matching TRBD2 (5 bases). This CDR3 region has 12 residues. CDR1 SGHNT and CDR2 YYREEE come from the germline V gene (reference sequence). V gave up 3 bases and J gave up 5 bases, with 8 bases separating them.

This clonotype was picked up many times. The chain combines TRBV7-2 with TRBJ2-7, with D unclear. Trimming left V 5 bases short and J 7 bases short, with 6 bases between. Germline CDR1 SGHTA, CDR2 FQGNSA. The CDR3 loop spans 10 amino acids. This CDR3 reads CASSLVEQYF. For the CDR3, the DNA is TGTGCCAGCAGCCTCGTAGAGCAGTACTTC.

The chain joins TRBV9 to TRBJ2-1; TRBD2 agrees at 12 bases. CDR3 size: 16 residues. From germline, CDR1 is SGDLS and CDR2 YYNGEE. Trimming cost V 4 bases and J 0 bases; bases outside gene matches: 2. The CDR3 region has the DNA TGTGCCAGCAGCAAACTAGCGGGAGGCTCCTACAATGAGCAGTTCTTC. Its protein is CASSKLAGGSYNEQFF.

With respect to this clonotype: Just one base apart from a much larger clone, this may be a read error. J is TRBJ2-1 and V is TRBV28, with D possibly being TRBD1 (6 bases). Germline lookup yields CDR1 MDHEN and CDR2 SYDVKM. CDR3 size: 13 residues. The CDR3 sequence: CASSPDSYNELFF. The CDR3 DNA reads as TGTGCCAGCAGCCCGGACAGTTACAATGAGCTGTTCTTC.

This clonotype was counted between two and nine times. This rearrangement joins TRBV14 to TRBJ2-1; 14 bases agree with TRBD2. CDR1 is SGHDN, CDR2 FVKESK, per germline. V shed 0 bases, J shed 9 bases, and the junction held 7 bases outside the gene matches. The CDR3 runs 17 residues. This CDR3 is CASSQDRGLAGAGEQFF. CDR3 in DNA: TGTGCCAGCAGCCAAGATAGGGGACTAGCGGGAGCTGGTGAGCAGTTCTTC. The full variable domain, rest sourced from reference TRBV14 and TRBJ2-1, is EAGVTQFPSHSVIEKGQTVTLRCDPISGHDNLYWYRRVMGKEIKFLLHFVKESKQDESGMPNNRFLAERTGGTYSTLKVQPAELEDSGVYFCASSQDRGLAGAGEQFFGPGTRLTVL.

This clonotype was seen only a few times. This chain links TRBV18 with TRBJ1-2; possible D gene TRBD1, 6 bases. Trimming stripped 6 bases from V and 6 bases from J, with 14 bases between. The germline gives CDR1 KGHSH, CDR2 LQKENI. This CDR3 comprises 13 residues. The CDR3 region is CASSLNRADGYTF. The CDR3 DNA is TGTGCCAGCTCCCTCAACAGGGCGGATGGCTACACCTTC.

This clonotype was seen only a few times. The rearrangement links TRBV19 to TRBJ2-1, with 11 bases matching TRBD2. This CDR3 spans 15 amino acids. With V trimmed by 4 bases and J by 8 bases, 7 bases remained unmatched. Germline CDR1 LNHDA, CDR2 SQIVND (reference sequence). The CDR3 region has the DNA TGTGCCAGTAGTAGGACTAGCGGGTATCTCGATGAGCAGTTCTTC. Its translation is CASSRTSGYLDEQFF.

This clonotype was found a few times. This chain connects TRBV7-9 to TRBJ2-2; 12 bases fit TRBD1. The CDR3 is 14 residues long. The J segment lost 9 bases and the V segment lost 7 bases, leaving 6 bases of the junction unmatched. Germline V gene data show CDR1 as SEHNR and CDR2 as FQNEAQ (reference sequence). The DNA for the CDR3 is TGTGCCAGCACCAGGGACAGGGGGCGCCGGGAGCTGTTTTTT. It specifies CASTRDRGRRELFF.

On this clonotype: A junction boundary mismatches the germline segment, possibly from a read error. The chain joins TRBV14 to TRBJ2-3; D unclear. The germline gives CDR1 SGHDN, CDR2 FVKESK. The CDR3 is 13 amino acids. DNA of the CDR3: TGTGCCAGCACCCAAGGTGTTGCAGATACGCAGTATTTT. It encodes CASTQGVADTQYF.

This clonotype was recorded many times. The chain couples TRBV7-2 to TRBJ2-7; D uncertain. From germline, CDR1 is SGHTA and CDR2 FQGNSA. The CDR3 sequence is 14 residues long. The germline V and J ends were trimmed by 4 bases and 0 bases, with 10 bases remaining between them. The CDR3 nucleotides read TGTGCCAGCAGCTCCCGACGAGTCTCCTACGAGCAGTACTTC. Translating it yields CASSSRRVSYEQYF.

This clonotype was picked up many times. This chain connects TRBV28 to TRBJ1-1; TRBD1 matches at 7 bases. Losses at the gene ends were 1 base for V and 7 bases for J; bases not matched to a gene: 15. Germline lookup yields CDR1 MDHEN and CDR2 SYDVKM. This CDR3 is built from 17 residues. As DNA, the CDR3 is TGTGCCAGCAGTTTATACAGGGGACACCACTGGGTGGGTGAAGCTTTCTTT. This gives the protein CASSLYRGHHWVGEAFF.

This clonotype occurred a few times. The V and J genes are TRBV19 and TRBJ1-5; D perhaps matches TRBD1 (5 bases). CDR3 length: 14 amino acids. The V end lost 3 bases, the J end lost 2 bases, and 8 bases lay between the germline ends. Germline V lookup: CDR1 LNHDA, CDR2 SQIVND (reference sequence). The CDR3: CASSIGQGNQPQHF. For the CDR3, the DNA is TGTGCCAGTAGTATTGGACAAGGCAATCAGCCCCAGCATTTT.

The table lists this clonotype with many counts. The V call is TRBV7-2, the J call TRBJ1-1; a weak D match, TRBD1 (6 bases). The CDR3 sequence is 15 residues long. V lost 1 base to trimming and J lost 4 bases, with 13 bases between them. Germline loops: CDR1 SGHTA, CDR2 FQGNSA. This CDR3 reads CASSLGRGRGTEAFF. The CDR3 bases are TGTGCCAGCAGCTTAGGAAGGGGCAGGGGCACTGAAGCTTTCTTT.

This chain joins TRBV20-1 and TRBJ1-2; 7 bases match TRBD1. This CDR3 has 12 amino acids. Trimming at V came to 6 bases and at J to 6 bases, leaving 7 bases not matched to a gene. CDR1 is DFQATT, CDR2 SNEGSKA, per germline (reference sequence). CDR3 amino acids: CSAPGGAHGYTF. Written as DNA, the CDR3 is TGCAGTGCCCCAGGGGGGGCGCATGGCTACACCTTC.

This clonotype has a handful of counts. DNA for the CDR3: TGTGCCAGCAGCGTACTGGGTACGGGAACTGAAGCTTTCTTT. It specifies CASSVLGTGTEAFF. The rearrangement links TRBV9 to TRBJ1-1, with D unresolved. Germline CDR1 and CDR2: SGDLS and YYNGEE. The CDR3 loop spans 14 amino acids. The V and J ends lost 1 base and 5 bases respectively, with 12 bases between them.

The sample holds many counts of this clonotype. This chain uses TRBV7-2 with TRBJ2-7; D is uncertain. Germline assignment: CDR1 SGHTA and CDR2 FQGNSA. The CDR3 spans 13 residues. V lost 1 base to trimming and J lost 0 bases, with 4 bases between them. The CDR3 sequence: CASSLVRSYEQYF. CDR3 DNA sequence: TGTGCCAGCAGCTTAGTCCGCTCCTACGAGCAGTACTTC.

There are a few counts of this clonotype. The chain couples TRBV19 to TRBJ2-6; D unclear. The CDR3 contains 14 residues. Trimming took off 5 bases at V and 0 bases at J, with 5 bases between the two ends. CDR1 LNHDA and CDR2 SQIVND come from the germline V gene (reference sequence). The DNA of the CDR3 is TGTGCCAGTAGTTTCCGCTCTGGGGCCAACGTCCTGACTTTC. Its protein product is CASSFRSGANVLTF.